These T cell receptor beta chains were read from a single sample in a study of blood T cell repertoires in COVID-19. Produced via immunoSEQ multiplex PCR; TCRdb's table is partial and in-frame only. Here the sample spans tens of thousands of clones, 88% being singletons. The sequenced sample consisted of peripheral blood. The receptors here all came from a human donor in a cohort sampled during active COVID-19. CDR3s leave out the opening cysteine and the closing phenylalanine or tryptophan.

CDR3aa,v_gene,j_gene
ASSVGALSYEQY,TRBV9,TRBJ2-7
ASRSTGGNTIY,TRBV2,TRBJ1-3
ASSQAGSHNNEQF,TRBV3-1/TRBV3-2,TRBJ2-1
ASSFVAGTDTQY,TRBV28,TRBJ2-3
ASSPGTGDSNEAF,TRBV11-3,TRBJ1-1
ASSRAGAQETQY,TRBV5-1,TRBJ2-5
ASSLAGLDTQY,TRBV13,TRBJ2-3
ASSLDPSSYNEQF,TRBV5-4,TRBJ2-1
ASSLFGGGPFNEQF,TRBV28,TRBJ2-1
ASSLWPDTQY,TRBV7-9,TRBJ2-3
ASTWAVNSYNSPLH,TRBV30,TRBJ1-6
ASSSQRQGNEQF,TRBV5-4,TRBJ2-1
ASSLDLAGTDTQY,TRBV7-2,TRBJ2-3
ASSPGFYEQY,TRBV7-9,TRBJ2-7
ASSPKTGKNIQY,TRBV7-2,TRBJ2-4
ASSRRDTSPLH,TRBV7-9,TRBJ1-6
ASSMQTGVGAKNIQY,TRBV28,TRBJ2-4
ATAAGPYEKLF,TRBV12-3/TRBV12-4,TRBJ1-4
ASSLIADRVKEKLF,TRBV27,TRBJ1-4
SVNLSGANVLT,TRBV29-1,TRBJ2-6
ASRDTGLTTNEKLF,TRBV2,TRBJ1-4
ASSLWDTDNSPLH,TRBV5-1,TRBJ1-6
ASSRDRGTEAF,TRBV19,TRBJ1-1
ASSSQQVPGNEQF,TRBV5-1,TRBJ2-1
ASSPLARGGRETQY,TRBV3-1/TRBV3-2,TRBJ2-5